Here is one T cell receptor (beta chain) with its context. Antigen: not known. Germline values: CDR1 MNHEY, CDR2 SVGAGI. V lost 6 bases to trimming and J lost 4 bases, with 12 bases between them. This CDR3 spans 13 amino acids. The sample is drawn from a study of cytomegalovirus exposure and HLA in healthy donors. Points from the study as a whole: 87-base-pair reads could not separate some V segments, including TRBV6-2 and TRBV6-3. The listing of roughly 160 TCR beta chains classed them as cytomegalovirus-associated. CMV serostatus was the sole immune exposure data available.

In the PCR, 60 Vbeta and 13 Jbeta primers were used. In the authors' workflow: In a later analysis, of around 83 million unique beta chains, about 10 million appeared in at least two donors. Using immunoSEQ multiplex PCR, the repertoire was profiled, and TCRdb retains in-frame clones only, with some absent. V and J calls and clone size are copied from that table; D and trimming were computed from the DNA. The repertoire holds 60,000 or so clones, with 75% as singletons. The TCR was taken from a woman aged 40-49 years in good health and CMV-seropositive. The sample taken for sequencing was PBMCs. This chain uses TRBV6-5 with TRBJ1-1; no clear D. CDR3 nucleotides: TGTGCCAGCAGACGCGTCTCCGGCACTGAAGCTTTCTTT. This translates into CASRRVSGTEAFF.